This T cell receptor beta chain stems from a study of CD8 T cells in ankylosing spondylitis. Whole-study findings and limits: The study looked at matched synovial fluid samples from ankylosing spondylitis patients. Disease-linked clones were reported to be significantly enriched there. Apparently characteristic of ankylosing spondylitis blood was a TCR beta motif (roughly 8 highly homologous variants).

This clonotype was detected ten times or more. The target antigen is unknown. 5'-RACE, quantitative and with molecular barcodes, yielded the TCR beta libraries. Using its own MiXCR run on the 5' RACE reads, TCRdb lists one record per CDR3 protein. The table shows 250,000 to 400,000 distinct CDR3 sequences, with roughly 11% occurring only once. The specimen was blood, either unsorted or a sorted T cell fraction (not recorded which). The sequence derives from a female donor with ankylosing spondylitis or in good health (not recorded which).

CDR3 amino acids: CASSLGSGDLSNQPQHF. The CDR3 DNA follows: TGCGCCAGCAGCTTGGGGAGCGGTGACCTTAGCAATCAGCCCCAGCATTTT. This chain joins TRBV5-1 and TRBJ1-5; D gene unclear. V was cut by 0 bases and J by 0 bases, with 13 bases left in between. The CDR3 runs 17 residues. Germline assignment: CDR1 SGHRS and CDR2 YFSETQ. The variable domain in full, completed from reference TRBV5-1 and TRBJ1-5, reads KAGVTQTPRYLIKTRGQQVTLSCSPISGHRSVSWYQQTPGQGLQFLFEYFSETQRNKGNFPGRFSGRQFSNSRSEMNVSTLELGDSALYLCASSLGSGDLSNQPQHFGDGTRLSIL.